This passage covers 11 T cell receptor beta chains from one sample sequenced in a study of vaccination effects on CD4 cells after COVID-19. Peptide-pool stimulation followed by sequencing identified expanded antigen-specific CD4+ clonotypes in the ViraFEST assay. Isolation of CD4+ T cells took place after approximately 10 days of culture. Two-dose BNT162b2 or mRNA-1273 vaccination was given to participants. Generated by immunoSEQ multiplex PCR, the TCRdb table keeps only in-frame clones and is missing some. The sample carries fewer than 80,000 clones, around 69% recorded once. These receptors lack a known antigen. Source: CD4+ T cells from PBMCs cultured with HCoV-229E spike peptides, taken after COVID-19 vaccination. The receptors come from a human donor who received a COVID-19 vaccine.

The rearrangement links TRBV7-3 to TRBJ1-2, with D perhaps matching TRBD1 (5 bases). From germline, CDR1 is SGHTA and CDR2 FQGTGA. There are 14 residues in the CDR3. V dropped 2 bases and J dropped 4 bases, with 11 bases sitting between them. The CDR3 region is CASSLSRDGYGYTF. CDR3 sequence (DNA): TGTGCCAGCAGCTTATCCAGGGATGGCTATGGCTACACCTTC.

The chain combines TRBV3-1 (or the pseudogene TRBV3-2) with TRBJ1-1; D is unclear. The CDR3 runs 14 residues. Per the germline V gene, CDR1 is LGHDT and CDR2 is YNNKEL (reference sequence). V was trimmed by 4 bases and J by 0 bases, leaving 9 bases between them. This CDR3 is CASSLVRMNTEAFF. CDR3 DNA sequence: TGTGCCAGCAGCCTCGTGAGGATGAACACTGAAGCTTTCTTT.

Notes on this clone: Other DNA sequences in the same sample also yield this CDR3. The chain couples TRBV18 to TRBJ2-2; D is possibly TRBD1 or TRBD2 (5 bases each). This CDR3 region has 16 residues. The germline V gene encodes CDR1 KGHSH and CDR2 LQKENI. Trimming stripped 1 base from V and 2 bases from J, with 11 bases between. This CDR3 reads CASSPRGAANTGELFF. CDR3 nucleotide sequence: TGTGCCAGCTCACCACGAGGGGCTGCAAACACCGGGGAGCTGTTTTTT.

The V gene is TRBV19, the J gene TRBJ2-5; TRBD1 is a possible D gene (5 bases). The germline V and J ends were trimmed by 5 bases and 2 bases, with 9 bases remaining between them. CDR1 LNHDA and CDR2 SQIVND come from the germline V gene (reference sequence). This CDR3 comprises 13 residues. This CDR3 reads CASSPQGQETQYF. The CDR3, as DNA: TGTGCCAGTAGTCCTCAGGGACAAGAGACCCAGTACTTC.

J is TRBJ1-5 and V is TRBV19; TRBD1 is a possible D gene (6 bases). The CDR3 has 15 amino acids. Between the trimmed V and J ends, which lost 6 bases and 0 bases, there was a span of 12 bases. CDR1 and CDR2 (germline): LNHDA, SQIVND (reference sequence). The CDR3 coding sequence is TGTGCCAGTAGGGAAGCGACAGGTAGCAATCAGCCCCAGCATTTT. Its translation is CASREATGSNQPQHF.

The count of this clone is one. This chain's CDR3 is CASSHQGTGNQPQHF. For the CDR3, the DNA is TGTGCCAGCAGCCACCAGGGGACAGGCAATCAGCCCCAGCATTTT. V gene TRBV7-2 combines with J gene TRBJ1-5; TRBD1 matches at 7 bases. In germline, CDR1 is SGHTA, CDR2 FQGNSA. Germline trimming cut 5 bases from V and 2 bases from J; bases unmatched to any gene: 6. The CDR3 consists of 15 residues.

The rearrangement uses TRBV14 and TRBJ1-6, with D hard to call. Germline V gives CDR1 SGHDN, CDR2 FVKESK. V gave up 4 bases and J gave up 10 bases, with 11 bases separating them. There are 13 residues in the CDR3. The CDR3 loop reads CASSPAGGSPLHF. The CDR3 DNA reads TGTGCCAGCAGCCCCGCCGGAGGGTCACCCCTCCACTTT.

This rearrangement joins TRBV2 to TRBJ1-1; D not resolved. Germline CDR1 reads SNHLY; CDR2 reads FYNNEI. Trimming cost V 4 bases and J 3 bases, with 9 bases left between them. CDR3 length: 13 amino acids. Here the CDR3 DNA reads TGTGCCAGCAGTGGTGACGTGGACACTGAAGCTTTCTTT. This codes for CASSGDVDTEAFF.

This clone is a singleton in its sample. The rearrangement links TRBV24-1 to TRBJ2-5; no clear D gene. Germline V lookup: CDR1 KGHDR, CDR2 SFDVKD. The CDR3 sequence is 14 residues long. V dropped 1 base and J dropped 5 bases, with 10 bases sitting between them. This CDR3 is CATSDLTSVETQYF. DNA of the CDR3: TGTGCCACCAGTGATTTAACCAGCGTGGAGACCCAGTACTTC.

The chain employs TRBV5-6 and TRBJ2-7; D not resolved. This CDR3 contains 16 residues. V lost 0 bases and J lost 0, with 13 bases in between. The germline gives CDR1 SGHDT, CDR2 YYEEEE. The CDR3 coding sequence is TGTGCCAGCAGCTTGGGGGCCCACACAGCCTCCTACGAGCAGTACGTC. Its translation is CASSLGAHTASYEQYV.

This clone has just one count. This chain uses TRBV14 with TRBJ1-1; no firm D call. Germline-derived CDR1 and CDR2 are SGHDN and FVKESK. This CDR3 region has 14 residues. The germline V and J ends were trimmed by 4 bases and 7 bases, with 16 bases remaining between them. CDR3 in amino acids: CASSLIGQADEAFF. The CDR3 DNA reads TGTGCCAGCAGCCTTATTGGGCAGGCCGATGAAGCTTTCTTT.